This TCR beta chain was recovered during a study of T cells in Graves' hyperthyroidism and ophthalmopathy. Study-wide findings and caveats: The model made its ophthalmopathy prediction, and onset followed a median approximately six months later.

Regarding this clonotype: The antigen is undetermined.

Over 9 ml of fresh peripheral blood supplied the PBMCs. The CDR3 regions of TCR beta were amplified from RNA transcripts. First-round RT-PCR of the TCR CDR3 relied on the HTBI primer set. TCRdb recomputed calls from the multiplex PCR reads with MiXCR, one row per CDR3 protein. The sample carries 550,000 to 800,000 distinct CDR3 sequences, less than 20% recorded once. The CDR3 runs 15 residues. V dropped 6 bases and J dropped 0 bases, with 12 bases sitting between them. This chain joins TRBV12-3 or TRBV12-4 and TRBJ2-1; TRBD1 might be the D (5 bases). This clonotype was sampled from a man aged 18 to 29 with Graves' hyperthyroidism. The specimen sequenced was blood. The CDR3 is CASRIRASSYNEQFF. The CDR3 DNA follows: TGTGCCAGCAGAATCAGGGCCAGCTCCTACAATGAGCAGTTCTTC.